This T cell receptor (beta chain) stems from a study of cytomegalovirus exposure and HLA in healthy donors. A multiplex PCR was run with 60 Vbeta primers and 13 Jbeta primers. Sequenced by immunoSEQ multiplex PCR; TCRdb stores in-frame clones only, minus some. The data show approximately 260,000 clones, with roughly four fifths seen just once and 2% to 2.5% held by the top ten. Sequenced: PBMCs. The TCR was taken from a middle-aged woman in good health and CMV-seropositive.

The CDR3 is CASSEVSGRRHEQFF. CDR3 DNA: TGTGCCAGCAGTGAAGTCAGCGGGAGGAGACATGAGCAGTTCTTC. This chain links TRBV6-1 with TRBJ2-1, with 9 bases fitting TRBD2. CDR1 and CDR2 from the germline V gene are MNHNS and SASEGT. V shed 1 base and J 8 bases; nucleotides not matched to a gene: 6. The CDR3 length is 15 residues.